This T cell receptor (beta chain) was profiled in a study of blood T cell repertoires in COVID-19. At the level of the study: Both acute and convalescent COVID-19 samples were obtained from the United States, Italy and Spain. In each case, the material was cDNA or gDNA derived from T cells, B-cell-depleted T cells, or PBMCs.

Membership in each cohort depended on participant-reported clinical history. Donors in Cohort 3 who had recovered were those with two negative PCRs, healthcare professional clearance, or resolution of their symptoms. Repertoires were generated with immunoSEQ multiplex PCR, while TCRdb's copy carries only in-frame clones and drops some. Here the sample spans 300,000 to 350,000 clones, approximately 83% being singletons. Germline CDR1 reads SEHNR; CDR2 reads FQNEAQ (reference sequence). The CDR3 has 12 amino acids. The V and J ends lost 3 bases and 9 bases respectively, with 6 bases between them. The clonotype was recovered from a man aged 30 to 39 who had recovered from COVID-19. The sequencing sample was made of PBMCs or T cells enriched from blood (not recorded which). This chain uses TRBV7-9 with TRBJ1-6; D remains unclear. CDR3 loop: CASSFSGSPLHF. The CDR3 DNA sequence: TGTGCCAGCAGCTTCTCAGGTTCACCCCTCCACTTT.